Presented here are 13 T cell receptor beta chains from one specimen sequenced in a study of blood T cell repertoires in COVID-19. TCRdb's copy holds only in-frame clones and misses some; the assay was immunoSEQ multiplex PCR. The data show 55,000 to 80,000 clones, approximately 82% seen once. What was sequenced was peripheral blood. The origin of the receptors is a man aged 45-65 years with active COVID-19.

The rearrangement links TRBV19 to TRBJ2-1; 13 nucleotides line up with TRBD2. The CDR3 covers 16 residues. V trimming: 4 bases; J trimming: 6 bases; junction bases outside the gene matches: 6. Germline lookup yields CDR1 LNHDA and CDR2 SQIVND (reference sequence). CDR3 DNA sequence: TGTGCCAGTAGTACCTTACTAGCGGGGGGGCCCAATGAGCAGTTCTTC. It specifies CASSTLLAGGPNEQFF.

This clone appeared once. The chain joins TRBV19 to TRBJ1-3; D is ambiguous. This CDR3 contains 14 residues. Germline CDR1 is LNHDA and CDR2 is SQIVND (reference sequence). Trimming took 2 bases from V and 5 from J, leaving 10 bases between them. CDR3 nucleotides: TGTGCCAGTAGTATAACGGTCGTAAGAAACACCATATATTTT. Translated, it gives CASSITVVRNTIYF.

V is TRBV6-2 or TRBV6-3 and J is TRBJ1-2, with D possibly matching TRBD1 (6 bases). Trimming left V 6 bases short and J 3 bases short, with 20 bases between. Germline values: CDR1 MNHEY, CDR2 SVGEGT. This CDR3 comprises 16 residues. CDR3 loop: CASSLPSGGRHYGYTF. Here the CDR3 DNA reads TGTGCCAGCAGCCTCCCTTCGGGGGGGCGCCACTATGGCTACACCTTC.

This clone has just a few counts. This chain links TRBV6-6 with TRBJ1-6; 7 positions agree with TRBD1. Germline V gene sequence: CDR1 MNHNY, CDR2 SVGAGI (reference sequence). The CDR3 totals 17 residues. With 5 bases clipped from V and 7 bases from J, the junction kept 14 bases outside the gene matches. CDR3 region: CASSPRTGSFGNSPLHF. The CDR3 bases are TGTGCCAGCAGTCCTCGGACAGGCTCCTTTGGGAATTCACCCCTCCACTTT.

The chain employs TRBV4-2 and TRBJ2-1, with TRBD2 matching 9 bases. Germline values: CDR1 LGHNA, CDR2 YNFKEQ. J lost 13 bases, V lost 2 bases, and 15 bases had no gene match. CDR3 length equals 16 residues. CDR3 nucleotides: TGTGCCAGCAGCCAAAGTGACCGGGCGGGGGGGCTCCCACAGTTCTTC. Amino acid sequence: CASSQSDRAGGLPQFF.

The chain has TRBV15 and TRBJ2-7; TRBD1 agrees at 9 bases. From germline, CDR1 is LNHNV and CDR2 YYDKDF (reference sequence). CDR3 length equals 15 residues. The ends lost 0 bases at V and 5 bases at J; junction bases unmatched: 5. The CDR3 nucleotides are TGTGCCACCAGCAGAGATCTGGGACAGGGTAACGAGCAGTACTTC. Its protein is CATSRDLGQGNEQYF.

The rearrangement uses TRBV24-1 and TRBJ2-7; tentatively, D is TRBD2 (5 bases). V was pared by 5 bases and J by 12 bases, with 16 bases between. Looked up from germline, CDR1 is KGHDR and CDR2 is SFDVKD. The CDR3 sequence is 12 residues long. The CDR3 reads CATSGEGNRRYF. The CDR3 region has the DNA TGTGCCACCAGTGGAGAGGGTAACCGGCGGTACTTC.

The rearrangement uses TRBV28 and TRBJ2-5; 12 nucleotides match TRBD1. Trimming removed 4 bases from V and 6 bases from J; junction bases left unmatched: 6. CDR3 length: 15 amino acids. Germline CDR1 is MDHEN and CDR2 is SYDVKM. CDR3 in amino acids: CASSSGTGGQKTQYF. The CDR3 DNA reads TGTGCCAGCAGTTCCGGGACAGGGGGCCAGAAGACCCAGTACTTC. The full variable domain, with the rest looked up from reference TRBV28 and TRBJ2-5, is DVKVTQSSRYLVKRTGEKVFLECVQDMDHENMFWYRQDPGLGLRLIYFSYDVKMKEKGDIPEGYSVSREKKERFSLILESASTNQTSMYLCASSSGTGGQKTQYFGPGTRLLVL.

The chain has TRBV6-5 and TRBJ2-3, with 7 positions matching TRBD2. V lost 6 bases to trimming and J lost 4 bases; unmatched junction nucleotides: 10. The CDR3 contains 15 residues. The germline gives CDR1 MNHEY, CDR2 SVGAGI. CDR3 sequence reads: CASSLRREWSDTQYF. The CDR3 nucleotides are TGTGCCAGCAGCTTAAGGCGGGAGTGGTCAGATACGCAGTATTTT.

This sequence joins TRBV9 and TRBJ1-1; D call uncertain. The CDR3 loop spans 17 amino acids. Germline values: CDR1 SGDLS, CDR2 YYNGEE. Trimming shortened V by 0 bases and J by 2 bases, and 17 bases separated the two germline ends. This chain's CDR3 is CASSVGGPEGGNTEAFF. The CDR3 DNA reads TGTGCCAGCAGCGTAGGAGGGCCCGAGGGTGGTAACACTGAAGCTTTCTTT.

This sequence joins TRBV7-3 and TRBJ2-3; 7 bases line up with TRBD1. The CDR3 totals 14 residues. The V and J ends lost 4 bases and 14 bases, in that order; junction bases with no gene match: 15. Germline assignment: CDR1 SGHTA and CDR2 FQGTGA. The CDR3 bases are TGTGCCAGCAGCTCAACTGTGACAGGGCCAACGATGTATTTT. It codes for CASSSTVTGPTMYF.

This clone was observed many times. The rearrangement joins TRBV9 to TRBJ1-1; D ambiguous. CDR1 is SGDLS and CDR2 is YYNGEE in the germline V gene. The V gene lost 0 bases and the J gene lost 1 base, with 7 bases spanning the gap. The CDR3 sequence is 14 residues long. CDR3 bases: TGTGCCAGCAGCGTAGTTCGGGGGAACACTGAAGCTTTCTTT. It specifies CASSVVRGNTEAFF.

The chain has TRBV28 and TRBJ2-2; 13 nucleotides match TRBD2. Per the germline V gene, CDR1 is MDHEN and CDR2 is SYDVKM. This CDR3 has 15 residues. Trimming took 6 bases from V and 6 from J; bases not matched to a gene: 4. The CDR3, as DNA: TGTGCCAGCAGGTGGACTAGCGGGAGTTCCGGGGAGCTGTTTTTT. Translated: CASRWTSGSSGELFF.